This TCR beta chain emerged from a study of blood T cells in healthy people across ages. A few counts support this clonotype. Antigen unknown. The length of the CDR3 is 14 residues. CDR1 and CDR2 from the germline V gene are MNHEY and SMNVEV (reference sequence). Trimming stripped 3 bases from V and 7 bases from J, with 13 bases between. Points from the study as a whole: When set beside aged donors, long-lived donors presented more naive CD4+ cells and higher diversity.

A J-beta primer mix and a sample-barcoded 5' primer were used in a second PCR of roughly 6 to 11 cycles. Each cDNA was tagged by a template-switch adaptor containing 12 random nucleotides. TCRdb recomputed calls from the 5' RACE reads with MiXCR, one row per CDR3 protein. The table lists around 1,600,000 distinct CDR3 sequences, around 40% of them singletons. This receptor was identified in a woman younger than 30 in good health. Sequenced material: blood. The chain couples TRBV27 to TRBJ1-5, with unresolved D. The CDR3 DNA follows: TGTGCCAGCAGTTTTGGTAGGGTAGAACAGCCCCAGCATTTT. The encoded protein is CASSFGRVEQPQHF.